What follows is one TCR beta chain and its context. Its antigen remains unknown. The V gene lost 5 bases and the J gene lost 4 bases, with 18 bases spanning the gap. CDR1 is LNHDA and CDR2 is SQIVND in the germline V gene (reference sequence). CDR3 length: 17 amino acids. The data were obtained in a study of OX40 agonist ivuxolimab in advanced cancers. Across the study: People in dose escalation had one of these cancers: hepatocellular carcinoma, melanoma, renal cell or head and neck cancer. Three patients had partial responses: one hepatocellular carcinoma, two cutaneous melanoma. The study's findings and limits: The average count of expanded clones was higher among CD8+ T cells than among CD4+.

Sequencing used immunoSEQ multiplex PCR; TCRdb keeps in-frame clones, though not all of them. The sample lists about 50,000 clones; approximately 84% were seen once. Peripheral blood came from all dose cohorts at three timepoints. The source of this sequence is an adult with an advanced solid tumor such as melanoma, head and neck, liver or kidney cancer. This sample comprised CD4+ or CD8+ T cells sorted from blood, obtained in a trial of the OX40 agonist ivuxolimab. The V and J genes are TRBV19 and TRBJ2-6, with no clear D. The CDR3 spells CASSPIARVEGANVLTF. CDR3 in DNA: TGTGCCAGTAGTCCCATAGCTAGGGTGGAAGGGGCCAACGTCCTGACTTTC.